The 24 T cell receptor beta chains below were found in one sample sequenced in a study of T cells in localized non-small cell lung cancer. Using immunoSEQ multiplex PCR, the repertoire was profiled, and TCRdb retains in-frame clones only, with some absent. Found here are more than 15,000 clones, 89% of them singletons; the top ten hold roughly 9%. Here the sequenced sample was peripheral blood, taken before any cancer treatment. These receptors originate from a man between 40 and 70 years old with stage I lung adenocarcinoma.

CDR3 nucleotides: TGTGCTACTACACGACAGGGGGCTTCCTACGAGCAGTACTTC. Amino acid sequence: CATTRQGASYEQYF. The chain employs TRBV12-5 and TRBJ2-7, with TRBD1 matching 10 bases. V trimming: 10 bases; J trimming: 1 base; junction bases outside the gene matches: 7. Germline lookup yields CDR1 LGHNT and CDR2 FRNRAP. The CDR3 totals 14 residues. The variable domain in full, completed from reference TRBV12-5 and TRBJ2-7, reads DARVTQTPRHKVTEMGQEVTMRCQPILGHNTVFWYRQTMMQGLELLAYFRNRAPLDDSGMPKDRFSAEMPDATLATLKIQPSEPRDSAVYFCATTRQGASYEQYFGPGTRLTVT.

The chain joins TRBV5-4 to TRBJ2-2; possible D gene TRBD2, 6 bases. CDR3 length: 12 residues. Trimming shortened V by 3 bases and J by 7 bases, and 7 bases separated the two germline ends. The germline gives CDR1 SGHNT, CDR2 YYREEE (reference sequence). CDR3 amino acids: CASSWRDGELFF. As DNA, the CDR3 is TGTGCCAGCAGCTGGAGGGACGGGGAGCTGTTTTTT.

This rearrangement joins TRBV30 to TRBJ1-1; D is ambiguous. V shed 2 bases and J shed 1 base, with 8 bases lying between them. The CDR3 extends over 13 amino acids. The germline gives CDR1 GTSNPN, CDR2 SVGIG (reference sequence). The CDR3 loop reads CAWSRSSNTEAFF. Here the CDR3 DNA reads TGTGCCTGGAGTAGGTCCTCGAACACTGAAGCTTTCTTT.

This chain uses TRBV2 with TRBJ1-5; D gene unclear. Looked up from germline, CDR1 is SNHLY and CDR2 is FYNNEI. The CDR3 length is 14 residues. V was pared by 5 bases and J by 1 base, with 9 bases between. The CDR3 DNA reads as TGTGCCAGCAGTTTAGAGAAAAGCAATCAGCCCCAGCATTTT. Its translation is CASSLEKSNQPQHF.

This rearrangement joins TRBV27 to TRBJ1-4; TRBD1 aligns across 7 bases. In germline, CDR1 is MNHEY, CDR2 SMNVEV (reference sequence). The V gene end was trimmed by 3 bases and the J gene end by 5 bases; junction bases not matched to a gene: 12. The CDR3 is 17 residues long. The CDR3 region has the DNA TGTGCCAGCAGTTTCCGGGCGCGACAGGGAGGGAATGAAAAACTGTTTTTT. Translation gives CASSFRARQGGNEKLFF.

This chain links TRBV7-2 with TRBJ1-2; possible D gene TRBD1, 5 bases. Germline V gene data show CDR1 as SGHTA and CDR2 as FQGNSA. There are 16 residues in the CDR3. Trimming cost V 0 bases and J 1 base, with 12 bases left between them. The chain's CDR3 is CASSLAPGQGNYGYTF. The CDR3 nucleotides read TGTGCCAGCAGCTTAGCCCCCGGGCAGGGTAACTATGGCTACACCTTC.

This sequence joins TRBV28 and TRBJ2-2, with 8 bases aligning to TRBD2. CDR3 size: 15 residues. The V and J ends lost 5 bases and 5 bases, in that order; junction bases with no gene match: 7. CDR1 and CDR2 from the germline V gene are MDHEN and SYDVKM. The CDR3 DNA reads TGTGCCAGCAGTCCGGGGGGGGCTAAAACCGGGGAGCTGTTTTTT. Amino acid sequence: CASSPGGAKTGELFF.

This rearrangement joins TRBV6-4 to TRBJ2-4; the D gene is possibly TRBD2 (6 bases). Looked up from germline, CDR1 is MRHNA and CDR2 is SNTAGT. The CDR3 extends over 16 amino acids. The V and J ends lost 6 bases and 0 bases respectively, with 15 bases between them. DNA for the CDR3: TGTGCCAGCAGAGGTAGGACGGGACTAGCCAAAAACATTCAGTACTTC. As protein: CASRGRTGLAKNIQYF.

This clone was seen a few times. The chain recombines TRBV30 with TRBJ1-1, with TRBD1 as a possible D gene (6 bases). Between the trimmed V and J ends, which lost 6 bases and 7 bases, there was a span of 12 bases. The CDR3 has 11 residues. CDR1 and CDR2 (germline): GTSNPN, SVGIG (reference sequence). CDR3 sequence (DNA): TGTGCCTGTGACAGGACGGGTGAAGCTTTCTTT. It specifies CACDRTGEAFF.

The rearrangement uses TRBV28 and TRBJ2-7; no firm D call. The CDR3 has 13 residues. V lost 4 bases and J 2 bases, leaving 9 bases between the germline ends. Looked up from germline, CDR1 is MDHEN and CDR2 is SYDVKM. CDR3 region: CASSSSTPYEQYF. The CDR3 nucleotides read TGTGCCAGCAGTTCTTCAACCCCCTACGAGCAGTACTTC.

The V gene is TRBV7-8, the J gene TRBJ1-5; D gene uncertain. The V and J ends lost 5 bases and 3 bases respectively, with 11 bases between them. Germline V gene data show CDR1 as SGHVS and CDR2 as FQNEAQ. The CDR3 sequence is 14 residues long. CDR3 nucleotides: TGTGCCAGCAGCCGGACCGGTTTCAATCAGCCCCAGCATTTT. Amino acids: CASSRTGFNQPQHF.

The chain combines TRBV5-4 with TRBJ1-2, with D hard to call. The CDR3 length is 15 residues. Germline loops: CDR1 SGHNT, CDR2 YYREEE (reference sequence). Deletions cut 0 bases from V and 8 bases from J, with 17 bases between. The CDR3 spells CASSLARFPMRGYTF. DNA for the CDR3: TGTGCCAGCAGCTTGGCGAGATTTCCGATGAGGGGCTACACCTTC.

The V gene is TRBV21-1, the J gene TRBJ2-1. TRBV21-1 is shown as a pseudogene. The CDR3 contains 12 residues. The CDR3 coding sequence is TGTGCCAGCAACGTCCAGAAGGGAGAGCAGTTCTTC. Translated, it gives CASNVQKGEQFF.

V is TRBV6-1 and J is TRBJ2-1, with TRBD1 matching 9 bases. The V segment lost 5 bases and the J segment 4 bases; nucleotides outside the gene matches: 3. The CDR3 spans 14 residues. Germline lookup yields CDR1 MNHNS and CDR2 SASEGT. CDR3 nucleotide sequence: TGTGCCAGCAGTACAGGGGGCGGTTACAATGAGCAGTTCTTC. It yields the protein CASSTGGGYNEQFF.

This clone was observed once. This chain links TRBV5-1 with TRBJ1-5, with TRBD1 as a possible D gene (5 bases). CDR3 size: 13 residues. Trimming removed 7 bases from V and 9 bases from J, with 17 bases in between. Germline CDR1 SGHRS, CDR2 YFSETQ. The CDR3 sequence is CASSLVGPPPQHF. CDR3 nucleotides: TGCGCCAGCTCCTTGGTGGGGCCTCCGCCCCAGCATTTT.

The rearrangement uses TRBV11-1 and TRBJ2-2, with 9 bases fitting TRBD1. The CDR3 covers 16 residues. Looked up from germline, CDR1 is SGHAT and CDR2 is FQDESV (reference sequence). The V segment lost 6 bases and the J segment 2 bases; nucleotides outside the gene matches: 7. Written as DNA, the CDR3 is TGTGCCAGCAGACGACCGGGACAGGGAAACACCGGGGAGCTGTTTTTT. Its translation is CASRRPGQGNTGELFF.

The J gene is TRBJ2-3, the V gene TRBV27, with D unresolved. The CDR3 length is 12 residues. The V end was cut by 4 bases, the J end by 4 bases, with 6 bases between. Germline loops: CDR1 MNHEY, CDR2 SMNVEV (reference sequence). CDR3 protein: CASSSPPDTQYF. CDR3 in DNA: TGTGCCAGCAGTTCCCCCCCAGATACGCAGTATTTT.

This chain uses TRBV5-1 with TRBJ2-6; D is unresolved. Trimming left V 1 base short and J 4 bases short, with 12 bases between. Germline values: CDR1 SGHRS, CDR2 YFSETQ. The CDR3 has 16 residues. The DNA of the CDR3 is TGCGCCAGCAGCTTGCGCGTGGGTTGGGGGGCCAACGTCCTGACTTTC. Translated: CASSLRVGWGANVLTF.

This clone was found once. The chain recombines TRBV10-3 with TRBJ1-1, with D unclear. Germline lookup yields CDR1 ENHRY and CDR2 SYGVKD. V lost 0 bases, J lost 1 base, and 15 bases lay in between. CDR3 size: 17 residues. CDR3 sequence reads: CAISESTGGWGNTEAFF. As DNA, the CDR3 is TGTGCCATCAGTGAGTCGACGGGTGGTTGGGGGAACACTGAAGCTTTCTTT.

The chain joins TRBV21-1 to TRBJ1-5. TRBV21-1 is reported as a pseudogene. The CDR3 contains 14 residues. The CDR3 spells CASSKLAARQPQHF. Written as DNA, the CDR3 is TGTGCCAGCAGCAAACTGGCAGCGCGGCAGCCCCAGCATTTT.

The chain links TRBV25-1 to TRBJ1-2; 8 bases line up with TRBD1. J lost 5 bases, V lost 6 bases, and 5 bases had no gene match. Germline CDR1 and CDR2: MGHDK and SYGVNS. The CDR3 loop spans 13 amino acids. The CDR3 sequence is CASRTGVDYGYTF. The CDR3 nucleotides are TGTGCCAGCAGGACAGGGGTTGATTATGGCTACACCTTC.

This clone was counted once. The germline gene is not matched at one end of the junction; a read error may be the cause. The V call is TRBV14, the J call TRBJ1-5, with a weak D call TRBD1 (6 bases). The CDR3 has 17 amino acids. CDR1 SGHDN and CDR2 FVKESK come from the germline V gene. CDR3 in amino acids: CASSQEGDKLSNPPQHF. The CDR3 nucleotides are TGTGCCAGCAGCCAAGAAGGGGACAAGCTCTCCAATCCGCCCCAGCATTTT.

The rearrangement joins TRBV11-2 to TRBJ2-3; D gene ambiguous. Germline V CDR1 and CDR2: SGHAT, FQNNGV. Trimming removed 0 bases from V and 2 bases from J, with 9 bases in between. The CDR3 spans 15 residues. This CDR3 is CASSLDGSITDTQYF. CDR3 sequence (DNA): TGTGCCAGCAGCTTAGACGGCAGTATCACAGATACGCAGTATTTT.

The gene calls are TRBV2 and TRBJ2-7; TRBD2 agrees at 8 bases. The CDR3 contains 14 residues. Germline V gene sequence: CDR1 SNHLY, CDR2 FYNNEI. After removal of 3 bases from V and 2 bases from J, the junction contained 3 bases not matched to a gene. The CDR3 protein is CASSDWRGAYEQYF. DNA for the CDR3: TGTGCCAGCAGTGATTGGCGGGGGGCCTACGAGCAGTACTTC.